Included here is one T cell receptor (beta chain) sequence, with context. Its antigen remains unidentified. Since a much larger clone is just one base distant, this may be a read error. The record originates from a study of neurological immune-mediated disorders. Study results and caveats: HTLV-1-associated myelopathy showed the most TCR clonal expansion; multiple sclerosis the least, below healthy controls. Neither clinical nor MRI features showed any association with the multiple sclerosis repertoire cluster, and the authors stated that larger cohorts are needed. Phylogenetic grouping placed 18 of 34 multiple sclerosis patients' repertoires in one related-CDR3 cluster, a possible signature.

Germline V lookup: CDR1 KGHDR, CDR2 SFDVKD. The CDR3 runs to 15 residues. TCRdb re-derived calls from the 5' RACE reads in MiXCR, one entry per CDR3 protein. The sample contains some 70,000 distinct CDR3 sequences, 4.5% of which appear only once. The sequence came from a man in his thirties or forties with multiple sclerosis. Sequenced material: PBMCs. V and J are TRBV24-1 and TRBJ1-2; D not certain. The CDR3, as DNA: TGTACCACCAGTGACCCCCGGGGAGGTGACTATGGCTACACCTTC. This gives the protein CTTSDPRGGDYGYTF.